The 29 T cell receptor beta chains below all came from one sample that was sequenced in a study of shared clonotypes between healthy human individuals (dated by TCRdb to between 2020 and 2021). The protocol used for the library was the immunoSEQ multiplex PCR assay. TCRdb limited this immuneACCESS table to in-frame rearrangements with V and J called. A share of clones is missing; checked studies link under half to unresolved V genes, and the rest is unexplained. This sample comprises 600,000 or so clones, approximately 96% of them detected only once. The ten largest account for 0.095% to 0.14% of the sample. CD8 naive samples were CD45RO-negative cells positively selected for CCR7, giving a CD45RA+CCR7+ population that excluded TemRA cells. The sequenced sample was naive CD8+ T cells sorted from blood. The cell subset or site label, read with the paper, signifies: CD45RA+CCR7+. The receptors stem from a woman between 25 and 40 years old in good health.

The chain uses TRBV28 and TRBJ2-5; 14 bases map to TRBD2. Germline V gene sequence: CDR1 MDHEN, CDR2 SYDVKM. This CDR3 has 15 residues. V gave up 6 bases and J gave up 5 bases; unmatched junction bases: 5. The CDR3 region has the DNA TGTGCCAGCAGGGGACTAGCGGGAGACGGGGAGACCCAGTACTTC. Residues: CASRGLAGDGETQYF.

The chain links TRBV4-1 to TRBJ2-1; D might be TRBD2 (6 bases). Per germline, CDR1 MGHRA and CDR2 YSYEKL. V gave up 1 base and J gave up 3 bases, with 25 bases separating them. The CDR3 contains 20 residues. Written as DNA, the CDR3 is TGCGCCAGCAGCCAAGCTGGGTCTAGCGTCTTATGGGCTGGCTACAATGAGCAGTTCTTC. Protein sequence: CASSQAGSSVLWAGYNEQFF.

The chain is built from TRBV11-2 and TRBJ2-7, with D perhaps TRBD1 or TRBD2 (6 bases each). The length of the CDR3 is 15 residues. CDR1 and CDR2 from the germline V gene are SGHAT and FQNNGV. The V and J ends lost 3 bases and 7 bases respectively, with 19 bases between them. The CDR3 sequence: CASSLGAGGPREQYF. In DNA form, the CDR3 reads TGTGCCAGCAGCTTGGGTGCTGGGGGGCCGAGGGAGCAGTACTTC.

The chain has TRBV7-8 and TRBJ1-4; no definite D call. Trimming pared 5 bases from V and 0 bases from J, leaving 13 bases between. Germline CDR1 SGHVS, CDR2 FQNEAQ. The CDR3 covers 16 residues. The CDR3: CASSPGTAATNEKLFF. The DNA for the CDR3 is TGTGCCAGCAGCCCCGGAACCGCCGCAACTAATGAAAAACTGTTTTTT.

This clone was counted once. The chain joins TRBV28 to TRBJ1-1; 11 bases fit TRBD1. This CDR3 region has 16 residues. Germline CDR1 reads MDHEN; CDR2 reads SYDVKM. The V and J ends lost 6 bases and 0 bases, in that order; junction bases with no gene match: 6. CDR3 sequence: CASSPGQGALNTEAFF. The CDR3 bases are TGTGCCAGCAGCCCTGGACAGGGGGCTTTGAACACTGAAGCTTTCTTT. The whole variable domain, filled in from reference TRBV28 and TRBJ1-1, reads DVKVTQSSRYLVKRTGEKVFLECVQDMDHENMFWYRQDPGLGLRLIYFSYDVKMKEKGDIPEGYSVSREKKERFSLILESASTNQTSMYLCASSPGQGALNTEAFFGQGTRLTVV.

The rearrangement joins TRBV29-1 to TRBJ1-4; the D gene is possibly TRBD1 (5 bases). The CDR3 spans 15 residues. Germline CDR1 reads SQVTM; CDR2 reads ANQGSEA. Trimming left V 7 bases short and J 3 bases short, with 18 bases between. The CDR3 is CSENYTGPANEKLFF. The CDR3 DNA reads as TGCAGCGAAAATTATACGGGGCCCGCTAATGAAAAACTGTTTTTT.

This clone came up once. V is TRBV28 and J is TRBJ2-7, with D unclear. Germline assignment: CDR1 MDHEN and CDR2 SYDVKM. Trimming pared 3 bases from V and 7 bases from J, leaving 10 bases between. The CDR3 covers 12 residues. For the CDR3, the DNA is TGTGCCAGCAGTTTTTCCGTCAGGGAGCAGTACTTC. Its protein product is CASSFSVREQYF. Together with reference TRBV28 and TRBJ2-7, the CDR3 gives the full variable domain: DVKVTQSSRYLVKRTGEKVFLECVQDMDHENMFWYRQDPGLGLRLIYFSYDVKMKEKGDIPEGYSVSREKKERFSLILESASTNQTSMYLCASSFSVREQYFGPGTRLTVT.

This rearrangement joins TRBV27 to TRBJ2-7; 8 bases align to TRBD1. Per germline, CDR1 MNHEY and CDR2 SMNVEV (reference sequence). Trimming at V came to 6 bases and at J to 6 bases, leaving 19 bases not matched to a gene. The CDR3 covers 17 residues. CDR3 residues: CASSSGPPDRVPFEQYF. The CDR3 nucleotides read TGTGCCAGCAGCTCGGGGCCCCCGGACAGGGTTCCGTTCGAGCAGTACTTC.

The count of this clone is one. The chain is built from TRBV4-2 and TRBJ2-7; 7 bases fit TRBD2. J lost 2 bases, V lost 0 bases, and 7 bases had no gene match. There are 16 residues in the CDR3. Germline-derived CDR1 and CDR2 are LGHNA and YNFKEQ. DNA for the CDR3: TGTGCCAGCAGCCAAGATCTCCTAGCGGTTACCTACGAGCAGTACTTC. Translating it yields CASSQDLLAVTYEQYF.

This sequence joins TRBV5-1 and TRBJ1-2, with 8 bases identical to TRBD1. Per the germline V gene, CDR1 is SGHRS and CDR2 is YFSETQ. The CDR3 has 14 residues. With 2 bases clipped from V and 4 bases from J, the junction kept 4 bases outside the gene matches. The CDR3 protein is CASSLGQGSYGYTF. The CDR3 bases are TGCGCCAGCAGCTTAGGACAGGGAAGCTATGGCTACACCTTC.

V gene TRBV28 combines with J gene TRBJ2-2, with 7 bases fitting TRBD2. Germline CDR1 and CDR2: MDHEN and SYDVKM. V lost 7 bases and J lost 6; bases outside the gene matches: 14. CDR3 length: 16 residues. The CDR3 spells CASTFRGGRGAGELFF. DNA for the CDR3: TGTGCCAGCACCTTTAGGGGAGGTCGGGGGGCCGGGGAGCTGTTTTTT.

CDR3 DNA sequence: TGTGCCATCAGTACAATGGCCTATGGCTACACCTTC. Amino acids: CAISTMAYGYTF. V and J are TRBV10-3 and TRBJ1-2; no definite D call. The V gene lost 5 bases and the J gene lost 4 bases, with 8 bases spanning the gap. CDR3 size: 12 residues. The V gene's germline CDR1 is ENHRY and CDR2 SYGVKD.

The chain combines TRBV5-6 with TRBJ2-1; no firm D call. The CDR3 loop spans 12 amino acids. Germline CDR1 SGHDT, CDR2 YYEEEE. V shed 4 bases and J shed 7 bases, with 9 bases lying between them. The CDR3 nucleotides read TGTGCCAGCAGCCTATCTATAAATGAGCAGTTCTTC. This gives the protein CASSLSINEQFF.

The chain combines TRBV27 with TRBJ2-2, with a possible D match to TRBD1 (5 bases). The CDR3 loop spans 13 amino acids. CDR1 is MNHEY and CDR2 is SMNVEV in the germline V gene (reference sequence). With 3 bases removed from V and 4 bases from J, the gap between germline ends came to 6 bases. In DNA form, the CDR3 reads TGTGCCAGCAGTTTCAGGGTCACCGGGGAGCTGTTTTTT. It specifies CASSFRVTGELFF.

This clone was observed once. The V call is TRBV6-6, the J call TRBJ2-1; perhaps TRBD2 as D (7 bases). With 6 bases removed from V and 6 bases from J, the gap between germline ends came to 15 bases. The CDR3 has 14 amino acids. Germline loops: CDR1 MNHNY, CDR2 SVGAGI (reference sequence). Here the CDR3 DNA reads TGTGCCAGCAGAGACAGGACTAGGCGCAATGAGCAGTTCTTC. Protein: CASRDRTRRNEQFF.

In nucleotides, the CDR3 is TGTGCCAGCAGTGGGCAGGGTCCTGAAGCTTTCTTT. This translates into CASSGQGPEAFF. The chain carries TRBV6-1 and TRBJ1-1, with TRBD1 as a possible D gene (5 bases). CDR1 MNHNS and CDR2 SASEGT come from the germline V gene. The V end was cut by 4 bases, the J end by 6 bases, with 9 bases between. The CDR3 consists of 12 residues.

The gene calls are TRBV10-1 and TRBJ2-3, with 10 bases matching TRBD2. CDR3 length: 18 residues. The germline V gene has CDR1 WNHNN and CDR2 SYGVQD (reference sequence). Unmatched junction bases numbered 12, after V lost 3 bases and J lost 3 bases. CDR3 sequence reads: CASSEVGLAGDRTDTQYF. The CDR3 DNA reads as TGCGCCAGCAGTGAAGTTGGGCTAGCGGGAGATAGGACAGATACGCAGTATTTT.

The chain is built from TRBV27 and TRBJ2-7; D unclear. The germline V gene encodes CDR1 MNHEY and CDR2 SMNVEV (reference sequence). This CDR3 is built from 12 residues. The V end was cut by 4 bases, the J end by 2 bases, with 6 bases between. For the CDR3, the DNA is TGTGCCAGCAGTTCGAAAGCCTACGAGCAGTACTTC. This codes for CASSSKAYEQYF.

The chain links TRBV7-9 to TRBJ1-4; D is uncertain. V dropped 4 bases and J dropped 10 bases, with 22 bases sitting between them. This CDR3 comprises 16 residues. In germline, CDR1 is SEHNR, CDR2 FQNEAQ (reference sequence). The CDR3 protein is CASSSNQEAADAKLFF. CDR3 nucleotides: TGTGCCAGCAGCTCGAACCAGGAAGCAGCGGACGCAAAACTGTTTTTT.

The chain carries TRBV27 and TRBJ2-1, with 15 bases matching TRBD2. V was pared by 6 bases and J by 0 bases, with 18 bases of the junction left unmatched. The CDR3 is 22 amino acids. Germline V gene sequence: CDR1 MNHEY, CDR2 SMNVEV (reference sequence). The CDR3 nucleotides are TGTGCCAGCAGGCCCTACTCCGGGACTAGCGGGGGGATCGTGAGCTCCTACAATGAGCAGTTCTTC. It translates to CASRPYSGTSGGIVSSYNEQFF.

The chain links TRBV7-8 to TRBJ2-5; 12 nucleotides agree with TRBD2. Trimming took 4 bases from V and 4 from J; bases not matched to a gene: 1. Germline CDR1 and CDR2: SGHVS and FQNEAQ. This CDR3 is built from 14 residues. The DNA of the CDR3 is TGTGCCAGCAGCTCGGGACTAGCGGGAGAGACCCAGTACTTC. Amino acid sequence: CASSSGLAGETQYF.

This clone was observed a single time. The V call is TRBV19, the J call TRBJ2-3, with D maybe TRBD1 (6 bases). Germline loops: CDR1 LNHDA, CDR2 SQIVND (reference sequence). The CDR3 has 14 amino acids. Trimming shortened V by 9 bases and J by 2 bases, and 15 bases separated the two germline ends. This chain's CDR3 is CARDRDNSTDTQYF. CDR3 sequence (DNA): TGTGCCAGGGACCGGGACAATTCCACAGATACGCAGTATTTT. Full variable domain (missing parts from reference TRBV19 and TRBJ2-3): DGGITQSPKYLFRKEGQNVTLSCEQNLNHDAMYWYRQDPGQGLRLIYYSQIVNDFQKGDIAEGYSVSREKKESFPLTVTSAQKNPTAFYLCARDRDNSTDTQYFGPGTRLTVL.

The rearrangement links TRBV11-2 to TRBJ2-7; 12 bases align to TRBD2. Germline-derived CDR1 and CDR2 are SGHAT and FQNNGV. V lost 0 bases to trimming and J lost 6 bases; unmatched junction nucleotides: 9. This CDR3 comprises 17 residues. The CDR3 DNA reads TGTGCCAGCAGCTTAGATAGGCTAGCGGGAGGGCCTGCCGAGCAGTACTTC. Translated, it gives CASSLDRLAGGPAEQYF. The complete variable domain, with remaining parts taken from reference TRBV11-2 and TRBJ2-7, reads EAGVAQSPRYKIIEKRQSVAFWCNPISGHATLYWYQQILGQGPKLLIQFQNNGVVDDSQLPKDRFSAERLKGVDSTLKIQPAKLEDSAVYLCASSLDRLAGGPAEQYFGPGTRLTVT.

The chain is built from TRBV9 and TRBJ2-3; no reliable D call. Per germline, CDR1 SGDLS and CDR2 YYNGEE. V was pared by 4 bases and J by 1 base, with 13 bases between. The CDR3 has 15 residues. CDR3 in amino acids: CASSPGEAGTDTQYF. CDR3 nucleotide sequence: TGTGCCAGCAGCCCCGGAGAGGCAGGCACAGATACGCAGTATTTT.

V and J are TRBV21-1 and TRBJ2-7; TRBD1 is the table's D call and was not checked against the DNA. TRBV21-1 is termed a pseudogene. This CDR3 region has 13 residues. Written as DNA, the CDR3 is TGTGCCAGCAGCATAAACAGGGGGTACGAGCAGTACTTC. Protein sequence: CASSINRGYEQYF.

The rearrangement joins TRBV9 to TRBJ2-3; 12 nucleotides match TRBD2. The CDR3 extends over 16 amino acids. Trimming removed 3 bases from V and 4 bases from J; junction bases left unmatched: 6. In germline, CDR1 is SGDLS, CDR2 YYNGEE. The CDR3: CASSDTSGRTSDTQYF. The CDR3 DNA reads TGTGCCAGCAGCGACACTAGCGGGAGGACCTCAGATACGCAGTATTTT.

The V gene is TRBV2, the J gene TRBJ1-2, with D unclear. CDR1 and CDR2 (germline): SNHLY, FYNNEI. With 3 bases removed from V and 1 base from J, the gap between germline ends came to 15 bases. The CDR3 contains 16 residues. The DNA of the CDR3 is TGTGCCAGCAGTGATACACCTTTAACTTTTAACTATGGCTACACCTTC. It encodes CASSDTPLTFNYGYTF.

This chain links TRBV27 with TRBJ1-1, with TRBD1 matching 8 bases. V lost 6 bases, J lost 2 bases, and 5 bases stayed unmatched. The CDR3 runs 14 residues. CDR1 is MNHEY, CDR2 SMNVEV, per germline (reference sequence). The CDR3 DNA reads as TGTGCCAGCAGGGTGACAGGGGCTAACACTGAAGCTTTCTTT. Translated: CASRVTGANTEAFF.

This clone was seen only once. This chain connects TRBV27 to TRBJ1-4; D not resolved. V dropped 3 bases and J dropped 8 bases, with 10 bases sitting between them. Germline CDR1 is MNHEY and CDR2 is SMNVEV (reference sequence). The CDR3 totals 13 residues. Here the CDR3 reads CASSLYAGEKLFF. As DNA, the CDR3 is TGTGCCAGCAGTTTGTACGCGGGGGAAAAACTGTTTTTT.